This paragraph covers one TCR beta chain sequence. Its antigen is unidentified. Via MiXCR, TCRdb re-called the 5' RACE reads, giving one row per CDR3 protein. The sample carries a few hundred thousand distinct CDR3 sequences, about 10% recorded once. This record comes from a study of T cells after yellow fever vaccination. General observations from the study: At around 95% for CD4 and roughly 87% for CD8, most primary-vaccination clones showed up again after the booster. The appearance of a small share of clonotypes in both CD4 and CD8 compartments was observed. From the bulk population, abundant clonotypes could contaminate and appear within FACS-sorted repertoires.

The CDR3 spans 19 residues. Per the germline V gene, CDR1 is LNHDA and CDR2 is SQIVND (reference sequence). V lost 3 bases to trimming and J lost 3 bases; unmatched junction nucleotides: 14. The sample in question was CD4+ T cells sorted from PBMCs, obtained 5 days after the yellow fever booster vaccination. The chain uses TRBV19 and TRBJ2-1, with 10 positions matching TRBD2. The receptor was derived from a man aged 18 to 29 who received the YFV17D yellow fever vaccine. CDR3 coding DNA: TGTGCCAGTAGTATCCCCGGTTTTGGGCTAGCGGGGGTCTACAATGAGCAGTTCTTC. It is translated as CASSIPGFGLAGVYNEQFF.